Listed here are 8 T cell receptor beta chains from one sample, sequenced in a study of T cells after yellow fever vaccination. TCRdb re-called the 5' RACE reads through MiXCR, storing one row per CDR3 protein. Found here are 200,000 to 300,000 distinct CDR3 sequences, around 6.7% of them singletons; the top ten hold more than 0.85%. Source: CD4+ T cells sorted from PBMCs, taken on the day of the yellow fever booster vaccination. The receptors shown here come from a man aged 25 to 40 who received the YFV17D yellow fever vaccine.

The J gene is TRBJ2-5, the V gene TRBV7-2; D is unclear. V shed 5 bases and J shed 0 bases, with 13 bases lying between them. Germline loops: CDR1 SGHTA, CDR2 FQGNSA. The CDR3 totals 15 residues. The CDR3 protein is CASSRSDAHQETQYF. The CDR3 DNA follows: TGTGCCAGCAGCCGCTCCGACGCTCACCAAGAGACCCAGTACTTC.

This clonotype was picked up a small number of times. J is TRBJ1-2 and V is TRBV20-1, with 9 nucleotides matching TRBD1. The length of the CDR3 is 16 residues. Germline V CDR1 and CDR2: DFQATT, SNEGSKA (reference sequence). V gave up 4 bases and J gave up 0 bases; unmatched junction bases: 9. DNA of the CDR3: TGCAGTGCTAATCCGGGACAGGGAACCACTAACTATGGCTACACCTTC. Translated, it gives CSANPGQGTTNYGYTF.

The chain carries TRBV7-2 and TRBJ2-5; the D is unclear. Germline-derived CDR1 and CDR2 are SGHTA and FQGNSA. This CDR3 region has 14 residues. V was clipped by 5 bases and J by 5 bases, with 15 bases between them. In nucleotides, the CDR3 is TGTGCCAGCAGCCGACCGAAGGCTTGGGAGACCCAGTACTTC. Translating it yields CASSRPKAWETQYF.

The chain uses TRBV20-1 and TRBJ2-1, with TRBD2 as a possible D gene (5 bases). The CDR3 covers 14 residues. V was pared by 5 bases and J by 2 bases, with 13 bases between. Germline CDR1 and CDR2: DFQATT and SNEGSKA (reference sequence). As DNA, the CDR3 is TGCAGTGCTCTCCCAAGGGAGACCTACAATGAGCAGTTCTTC. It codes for CSALPRETYNEQFF.

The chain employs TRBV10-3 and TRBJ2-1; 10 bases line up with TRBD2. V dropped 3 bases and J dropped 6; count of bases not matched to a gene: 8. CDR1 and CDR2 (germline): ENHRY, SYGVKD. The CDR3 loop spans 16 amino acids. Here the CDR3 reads CAISESSGRALNEQFF. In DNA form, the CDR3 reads TGTGCCATCAGTGAATCGAGCGGGAGGGCCCTCAATGAGCAGTTCTTC.

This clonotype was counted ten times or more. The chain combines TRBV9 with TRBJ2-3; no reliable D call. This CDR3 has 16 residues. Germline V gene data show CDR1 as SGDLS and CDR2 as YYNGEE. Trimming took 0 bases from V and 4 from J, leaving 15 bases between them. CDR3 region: CASSVGLRPKADTQYF. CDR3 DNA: TGTGCCAGCAGCGTAGGTTTGCGGCCCAAGGCAGATACGCAGTATTTT.

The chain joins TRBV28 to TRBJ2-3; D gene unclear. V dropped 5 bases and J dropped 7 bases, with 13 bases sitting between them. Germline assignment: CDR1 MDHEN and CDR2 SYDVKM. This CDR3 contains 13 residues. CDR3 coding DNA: TGTGCCAGCAGTCCTTCCTTAGAGAATACGCAGTATTTT. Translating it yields CASSPSLENTQYF.

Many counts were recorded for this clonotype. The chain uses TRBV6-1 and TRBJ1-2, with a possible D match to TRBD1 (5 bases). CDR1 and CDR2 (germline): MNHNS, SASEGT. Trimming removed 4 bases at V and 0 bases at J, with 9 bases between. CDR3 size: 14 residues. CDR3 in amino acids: CASSGQRANYGYTF. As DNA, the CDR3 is TGTGCCAGCAGTGGACAGAGAGCTAACTATGGCTACACCTTC.